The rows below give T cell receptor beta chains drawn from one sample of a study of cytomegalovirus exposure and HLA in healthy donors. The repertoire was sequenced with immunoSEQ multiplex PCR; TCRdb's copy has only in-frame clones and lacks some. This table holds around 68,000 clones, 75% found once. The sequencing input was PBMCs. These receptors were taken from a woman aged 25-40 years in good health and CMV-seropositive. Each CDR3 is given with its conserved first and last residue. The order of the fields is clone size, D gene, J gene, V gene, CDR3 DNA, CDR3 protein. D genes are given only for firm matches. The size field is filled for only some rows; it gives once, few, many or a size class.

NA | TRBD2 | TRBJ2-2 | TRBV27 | TGTGCCAGCAGCCCCGCGTGGACTAGCGGAGGAGGGCTGTTTTTT | CASSPAWTSGGGLFF
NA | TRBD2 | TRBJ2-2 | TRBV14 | TGTGCCAGCAGTCCAATCGCTAGCGGATGGGCCGGGGAGCTGTTTTTT | CASSPIASGWAGELFF
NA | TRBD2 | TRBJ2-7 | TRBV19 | TGTGCCAGTACCAAAAGTCTAGCGGGAGCCCACGAGCAGTACTTC | CASTKSLAGAHEQYF
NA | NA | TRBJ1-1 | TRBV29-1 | TGCAGCGTTGGAGTTGGCGGGAAAGCTTTCTTT | CSVGVGGKAFF
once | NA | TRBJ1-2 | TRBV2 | TGTGCCAGCACCCCGAGGGGGAACTATGGCTACACCTTC | CASTPRGNYGYTF
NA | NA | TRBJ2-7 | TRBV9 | TGTGCCAGCAGCGTAGAGGGGGACCCCCCCGACGAGCAGTACTTC | CASSVEGDPPDEQYF
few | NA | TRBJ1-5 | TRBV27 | TGTGCCAGCAGTTTGGTTTCGGCAGGTAGGATCGGTCAGCCCCAGCATTTT | CASSLVSAGRIGQPQHF
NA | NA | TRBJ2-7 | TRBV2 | TGTGCCAGCACTCCCAACGGCTACGAGCAGTACTTC | CASTPNGYEQYF
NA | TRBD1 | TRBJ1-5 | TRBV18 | TGTGCCAGCTCCCTTGACAGGGGGGCTTCTCAGCCCCAGCATTTT | CASSLDRGASQPQHF
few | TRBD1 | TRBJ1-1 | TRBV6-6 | TGTGCCAGCAGGCGACAGGGGGCGCGTGCTTTCTTT | CASRRQGARAFF
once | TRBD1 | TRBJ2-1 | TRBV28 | TGTGCCAGCAGTTTAGCGGTACAGGGGGTCAATGAGCAGTTCTTC | CASSLAVQGVNEQFF
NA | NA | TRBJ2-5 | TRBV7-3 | TGTGCCAGCAGCTTAGGGCCCCGTGAGACCCAGTACTTC | CASSLGPRETQYF
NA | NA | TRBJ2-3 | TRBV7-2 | TGTGCCAGCAGCTTAGTGGCGGGACGGAGCACAGATACGCAGTATTTT | CASSLVAGRSTDTQYF
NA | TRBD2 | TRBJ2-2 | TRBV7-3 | TGTGCCAGCAGCCCACTAGCGGGAGGGCCAAACACCGGGGAGCTGTTTTTT | CASSPLAGGPNTGELFF
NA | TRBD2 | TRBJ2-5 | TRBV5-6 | TGTGCCAGCAGCTTCTCAGCGGGATCAGAGACCCAGTACTTC | CASSFSAGSETQYF
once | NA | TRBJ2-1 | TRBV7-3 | TGTGCCAGCAGCTTAACCGTGGGGAGCTCCTACAATGAGCAGTTCTTC | CASSLTVGSSYNEQFF
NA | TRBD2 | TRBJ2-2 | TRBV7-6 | TGTGCCAGCAGCATAAGGATCGTAGCGGGAGGCACCGGGGAGCTGTTTTTT | CASSIRIVAGGTGELFF
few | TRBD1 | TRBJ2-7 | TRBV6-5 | TGTGCCAGCAGTTACCGGGGACAGGGGGCCTACGAGCAGTACTTC | CASSYRGQGAYEQYF
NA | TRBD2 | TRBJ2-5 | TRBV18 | TGTGCCAGCTCACCCACGTATAGCGGGAGGCCCCCGGAGACCCAGTACTTC | CASSPTYSGRPPETQYF
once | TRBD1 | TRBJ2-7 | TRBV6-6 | TGTGCCAGCAGTTGGGGACAGTACGAGCAGTACTTC | CASSWGQYEQYF
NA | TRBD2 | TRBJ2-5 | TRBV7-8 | TGTGCCAGCAGCCCGGGCTTCCGACTAGCGGGAGAGACCCAGTACTTC | CASSPGFRLAGETQYF
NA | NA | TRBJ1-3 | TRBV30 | TGTGCCTGGAGTGGGGGAGGCGCGAGCTCTGGAAACACCATATATTTT | CAWSGGGASSGNTIYF
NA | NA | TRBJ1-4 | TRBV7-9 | TGTTCCAGCAGACTAGACAATGAAAAACTGTTTTTT | CSSRLDNEKLFF
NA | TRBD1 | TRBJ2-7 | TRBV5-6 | TGTGCCAGCAGCTTTAGGGACAGTTACTACGAGCAGTACTTC | CASSFRDSYYEQYF